The clone carrying this T cell receptor (beta chain) was counted a few times. This entry comes from a study of T-cell memory formation after mild COVID-19. Whole-study context: Largely donor-specific sequence clusters came from a couple of donors.

The CDR3 consists of 16 residues. Germline-derived CDR1 and CDR2 are LGHDT and YNNKEL (reference sequence). V dropped 6 bases and J dropped 3 bases, with 20 bases sitting between them. The TCR alpha and TCR beta cDNA libraries, bearing sample barcodes and UMIs, were generated by 5'RACE using constant-segment primers. Each CDR3 protein gets one entry after TCRdb re-called the 5' RACE reads with MiXCR. The data show some 120,000 distinct CDR3 sequences, about 6% seen once. The TCR sequence derives from an adult woman who had mild COVID-19 (a few samples of this study predate the infection). Cell type and time point are not known. Sequences were obtained from PBMCs or a T cell subset sorted from them (not recorded which). The chain joins TRBV3-1 to TRBJ1-1, with D possibly being TRBD1 (5 bases). The CDR3 spells CASSPGWGVLDTEAFF. In DNA form, the CDR3 reads TGTGCCAGCAGTCCCGGGTGGGGGGTTCTGGACACTGAAGCTTTCTTT.